This T cell receptor (beta chain) was identified in a study of T-cell memory formation after mild COVID-19. TCRdb re-derived calls from the 5' RACE reads in MiXCR, one entry per CDR3 protein. The data contain around 200,000 distinct CDR3 sequences, roughly 23% of them singletons. Study conclusions and caveats: Clones that shrank (day 15 to 85) were balanced CD4/CD8, whereas later expanders leaned CD4+. Among CD4+ contracting clones, most were CM and EM, and CD8+ ones EMRA. A subset of responding clones appeared in pre-infection memory, suggesting cross-reactive memory joined.

This clonotype occurred a few times. Its antigen is undetermined. The germline V and J ends were trimmed by 2 bases and 0 bases, with 8 bases remaining between them. Germline V gene data show CDR1 as SGHVS and CDR2 as FNYEAQ. CDR3 length equals 14 residues. The chain uses TRBV7-6 and TRBJ2-7; D may be TRBD1 (5 bases). This TCR was sampled from an adult woman who had mild COVID-19 (a few samples of this study predate the infection). Cell type and time point are not known. The sample taken for sequencing was PBMCs or a T cell subset sorted from them (not recorded which). Here the CDR3 reads CASSLIQGSYEQYF. The CDR3 DNA follows: TGTGCCAGCAGCTTAATTCAGGGCTCCTACGAGCAGTACTTC.